The 31 T cell receptor beta chains in this list originate from one sample, sequenced in a study of blood T cells in healthy people across ages. With a J-beta primer mix and a sample-barcoded 5' primer, a second PCR ran about 7 to 12 cycles. In TCRdb, the 5' RACE reads were re-called with MiXCR into one record per CDR3 protein. The sample contains hundreds of thousands of distinct CDR3 sequences, over 45% of which appear only once. The sequenced sample was blood. The receptors were sampled from a man younger than 45 in good health.

This clonotype came up a few times. This chain's CDR3 is CASSPRLAGGIAKNIQYF. The CDR3 DNA reads TGCGCCAGCAGCCCTAGACTAGCGGGAGGGATAGCCAAAAACATTCAGTACTTC. The V call is TRBV5-1, the J call TRBJ2-4, with 14 bases aligning to TRBD2. The V and J ends lost 4 bases and 0 bases, in that order; junction bases with no gene match: 6. Per germline, CDR1 SGHRS and CDR2 YFSETQ. The CDR3 has 18 residues.

V gene TRBV4-1 combines with J gene TRBJ2-1, with TRBD2 matching 11 bases. The CDR3 is 16 residues long. V shed 3 bases, J shed 7 bases, and the junction held 8 bases outside the gene matches. Looked up from germline, CDR1 is MGHRA and CDR2 is YSYEKL. Here the CDR3 DNA reads TGCGCCAGCAGCCAGGTGCGGCTAGCGGGGGGAAATGAGCAGTTCTTC. This sequence encodes CASSQVRLAGGNEQFF.

The chain joins TRBV11-2 to TRBJ1-1; unclear D gene. Germline lookup yields CDR1 SGHAT and CDR2 FQNNGV. CDR3 length equals 11 residues. V shed 5 bases and J shed 13 bases, with 14 bases lying between them. CDR3 coding DNA: TGTGCCAGCAGCCATGGCTATGGAGATTTCTTT. Amino acids: CASSHGYGDFF. The whole variable domain, filled in from reference TRBV11-2 and TRBJ1-1, reads EAGVAQSPRYKIIEKRQSVAFWCNPISGHATLYWYQQILGQGPKLLIQFQNNGVVDDSQLPKDRFSAERLKGVDSTLKIQPAKLEDSAVYLCASSHGYGDFFGQGTRLTVV.

The sample holds a few counts of this clonotype. The rearrangement joins TRBV28 to TRBJ2-6, with D hard to call. The germline gives CDR1 MDHEN, CDR2 SYDVKM. Trimming removed 5 bases at V and 0 bases at J, with 23 bases between. The CDR3 is made up of 20 amino acids. For the CDR3, the DNA is TGTGCCAGCAGTCCACCCCTTACATACTTCACTACCTCTGGGGCCAACGTCCTGACTTTC. It yields the protein CASSPPLTYFTTSGANVLTF.

The sample holds many counts of this clonotype. The gene calls are TRBV6-4 and TRBJ2-3, with TRBD2 matching 9 bases. Germline V gene data show CDR1 as MRHNA and CDR2 as SNTAGT. V shed 3 bases and J 6 bases; nucleotides not matched to a gene: 4. The CDR3 spans 14 residues. The CDR3 sequence: CASSEGRGGDTQYF. CDR3 DNA sequence: TGTGCCAGCAGTGAAGGGCGGGGGGGCGATACGCAGTATTTT.

A single count supports this clonotype. The V gene is TRBV7-2, the J gene TRBJ2-2, with 8 bases lining up with TRBD2. V lost 6 bases and J lost 5; bases outside the gene matches: 11. The germline gives CDR1 SGHTA, CDR2 FQGNSA. There are 16 residues in the CDR3. The CDR3 sequence is CASSLIAGMGTGELFF. CDR3 in DNA: TGTGCCAGCAGTCTAATAGCGGGGATGGGTACCGGGGAGCTGTTTTTT. Combining the CDR3 with reference TRBV7-2 and TRBJ2-2 gives the whole variable domain GAGVSQSPSNKVTEKGKDVELRCDPISGHTALYWYRQSLGQGLEFLIYFQGNSAPDKSGLPSDRFSAERTGGSVSTLTIQRTQQEDSAVYLCASSLIAGMGTGELFFGEGSRLTVL.

There are many counts of this clonotype. This chain connects TRBV29-1 to TRBJ1-1; maybe TRBD1 (6 bases). The V gene's germline CDR1 is SQVTM and CDR2 ANQGSEA. Trimming shortened V by 8 bases and J by 3 bases, and 13 bases separated the two germline ends. The CDR3 has 12 residues. The CDR3 sequence: CSTKDSHTEAFF. CDR3 sequence (DNA): TGCAGCACAAAGGACAGCCACACTGAAGCTTTCTTT.

In this sample, this clonotype turned up once. The chain employs TRBV28 and TRBJ2-2, with D possibly being TRBD1 (7 bases). V dropped 8 bases and J dropped 4 bases, with 17 bases sitting between them. The CDR3 is 15 amino acids. Germline CDR1 and CDR2: MDHEN and SYDVKM. In DNA, the CDR3 is TGTGCCAGCCTCAGGGGGGATACCACCACCGGGGAGCTGTTTTTT. Amino acids: CASLRGDTTTGELFF. Full variable domain (outside the CDR3, taken from reference TRBV28 and TRBJ2-2): DVKVTQSSRYLVKRTGEKVFLECVQDMDHENMFWYRQDPGLGLRLIYFSYDVKMKEKGDIPEGYSVSREKKERFSLILESASTNQTSMYLCASLRGDTTTGELFFGEGSRLTVL.

The V gene is TRBV5-1, the J gene TRBJ1-1; weak D call: TRBD1 (5 bases). This CDR3 contains 13 residues. CDR1 and CDR2 from the germline V gene are SGHRS and YFSETQ. V was trimmed by 5 bases and J by 4 bases, leaving 12 bases between them. This CDR3 reads CASRPWGSTEAFF. The CDR3 DNA is TGCGCCAGCAGACCTTGGGGGTCCACTGAAGCTTTCTTT. Supplemented by reference TRBV5-1 and TRBJ1-1, the full variable domain reads KAGVTQTPRYLIKTRGQQVTLSCSPISGHRSVSWYQQTPGQGLQFLFEYFSETQRNKGNFPGRFSGRQFSNSRSEMNVSTLELGDSALYLCASRPWGSTEAFFGQGTRLTVV.

This clonotype has a single count. V is TRBV6-5 and J is TRBJ2-2, with unresolved D. Per germline, CDR1 MNHEY and CDR2 SVGAGI. V dropped 5 bases and J dropped 6 bases, with 13 bases sitting between them. The CDR3 covers 14 residues. The CDR3 loop is CASSQTIFAGELFF. CDR3 coding DNA: TGTGCCAGCAGTCAGACAATATTCGCCGGGGAGCTGTTTTTT.

The V gene is TRBV20-1, the J gene TRBJ1-1; a possible D gene is TRBD1 (5 bases). CDR1 DFQATT and CDR2 SNEGSKA come from the germline V gene (reference sequence). The ends were cut back, 6 bases at V and 1 base at J, with 12 bases in the middle. This CDR3 region has 13 residues. CDR3 nucleotides: TGCAGTGCCCCTTCGGGGGGGAACACTGAAGCTTTCTTT. Translated: CSAPSGGNTEAFF.

This sequence joins TRBV15 and TRBJ1-2; D is undetermined. The CDR3 loop spans 15 amino acids. The V and J ends lost 0 bases and 8 bases respectively, with 16 bases between them. CDR1 LNHNV and CDR2 YYDKDF come from the germline V gene (reference sequence). The CDR3 protein is CATSRDGSSVWGYTF. CDR3 nucleotides: TGTGCCACCAGCAGAGATGGTAGCTCGGTATGGGGCTACACCTTC.

The rearrangement uses TRBV5-1 and TRBJ1-2; D remains unclear. Trimming removed 4 bases at V and 3 bases at J, with 10 bases between. The CDR3 sequence is 13 residues long. CDR1 SGHRS and CDR2 YFSETQ come from the germline V gene. The CDR3, as DNA: TGCGCCAGCAGCCAAGACACGGACTATGGCTACACCTTC. Translated: CASSQDTDYGYTF.

This chain joins TRBV27 and TRBJ2-1; 16 nucleotides align to TRBD2. CDR1 is MNHEY and CDR2 is SMNVEV in the germline V gene (reference sequence). J was trimmed by 14 bases and V by 5 bases; bases with no gene match: 3. CDR3 length: 13 amino acids. CDR3 protein: CASSRGTSGREFF. Written as DNA, the CDR3 is TGTGCCAGCAGTCGGGGGACTAGCGGGAGGGAGTTCTTC.

V usage is TRBV7-8 and J usage is TRBJ2-3; D remains ambiguous. Germline lookup yields CDR1 SGHVS and CDR2 FQNEAQ. The CDR3 extends over 19 amino acids. V was clipped by 2 bases and J by 2 bases, with 23 bases between them. CDR3 DNA: TGTGCCAGCAGCTTATTTGCCCCAGCCCCGGTAGTACCCACAGATACGCAGTATTTT. Amino acids: CASSLFAPAPVVPTDTQYF.

This clonotype was seen more than once but under ten times. The chain combines TRBV7-9 with TRBJ1-5; 9 bases map to TRBD1. Germline CDR1 SEHNR, CDR2 FQNEAQ (reference sequence). CDR3 length equals 14 residues. J lost 8 bases, V lost 5 bases, and 7 bases had no gene match. CDR3 region: CASSPGDRVEPQHF. DNA for the CDR3: TGTGCCAGCAGCCCCGGGGACAGGGTTGAGCCCCAGCATTTT. The full variable domain, with the rest looked up from reference TRBV7-9 and TRBJ1-5, is DTGVSQNPRHKITKRGQNVTFRCDPISEHNRLYWYRQTLGQGPEFLTYFQNEAQLEKSRLLSDRFSAERPKGSFSTLEIQRTEQGDSAMYLCASSPGDRVEPQHFGDGTRLSIL.

The chain uses TRBV18 and TRBJ1-5; 7 bases are shared with TRBD1. CDR3 length: 14 residues. Germline trimming cut 2 bases from V and 6 bases from J; bases unmatched to any gene: 4. The germline gives CDR1 KGHSH, CDR2 LQKENI. DNA of the CDR3: TGTGCCAGCTCACCAGAGACAGGGAGTCAGCCCCAGCATTTT. Its protein product is CASSPETGSQPQHF. The whole variable domain, remainder taken from reference TRBV18 and TRBJ1-5, is NAGVMQNPRHLVRRRGQEARLRCSPMKGHSHVYWYRQLPEEGLKFMVYLQKENIIDESGMPKERFSAEFPKEGPSILRIQQVVRGDSAAYFCASSPETGSQPQHFGDGTRLSIL.

This sequence joins TRBV3-1 and TRBJ2-4, with TRBD2 matching over 9 bases. From germline, CDR1 is LGHDT and CDR2 YNNKEL (reference sequence). V was pared by 1 base and J by 1 base, with 8 bases of the junction left unmatched. This CDR3 spans 18 amino acids. The CDR3, as DNA: TGTGCCAGCAGCCAAGTTCCTAGCGGGATGATCGCCAAAAACATTCAGTACTTC. Amino acids: CASSQVPSGMIAKNIQYF.

This chain connects TRBV2 to TRBJ2-1, with a possible D match to TRBD2 (5 bases). CDR3 length equals 17 residues. The germline gives CDR1 SNHLY, CDR2 FYNNEI. V was pared by 3 bases and J by 1 base, with 16 bases between. CDR3 nucleotide sequence: TGTGCCAGCAGTGATCTTCACTCCGGGGAATCCTACAATGAGCAGTTCTTC. Amino acid sequence: CASSDLHSGESYNEQFF.

The V and J genes are TRBV29-1 and TRBJ2-4, with 7 nucleotides matching TRBD2. Germline CDR1 reads SQVTM; CDR2 reads ANQGSEA. V shed 3 bases, J shed 13 bases, and the junction held 9 bases outside the gene matches. There are 12 residues in the CDR3. CDR3 bases: TGCAGCGTTGAGCCCAGGGCGGGGGAGCAGTACTTC. This codes for CSVEPRAGEQYF.

This chain connects TRBV7-2 to TRBJ2-1; 10 bases are shared with TRBD2. The J call may be faulty, since TRBJ2-7 better matches the DNA end. Germline V gene sequence: CDR1 SGHTA, CDR2 FQGNSA. The CDR3 is 15 amino acids. The CDR3 loop is CASSARTSGTYEQYF. CDR3 in DNA: TGTGCCAGCAGCGCCCGGACTAGCGGTACCTACGAGCAGTACTTC.

The chain employs TRBV28 and TRBJ2-7; TRBD1 is a possible D gene (6 bases). V lost 1 base, J lost 4 bases, and 8 bases lay in between. This CDR3 region has 13 residues. Per the germline V gene, CDR1 is MDHEN and CDR2 is SYDVKM. The CDR3 is CASSLFTGYEQYF. CDR3 coding DNA: TGTGCCAGCAGTTTATTTACAGGGTACGAGCAGTACTTC. The full variable domain, its missing parts supplied by reference TRBV28 and TRBJ2-7, is DVKVTQSSRYLVKRTGEKVFLECVQDMDHENMFWYRQDPGLGLRLIYFSYDVKMKEKGDIPEGYSVSREKKERFSLILESASTNQTSMYLCASSLFTGYEQYFGPGTRLTVT.

The V call is TRBV9, the J call TRBJ2-3, with 9 bases fitting TRBD2. The germline V gene has CDR1 SGDLS and CDR2 YYNGEE. The CDR3 consists of 15 residues. Unmatched junction bases numbered 9, after V lost 5 bases and J lost 5 bases. The CDR3 here is CASSGTSRGGDTQYF. The CDR3 coding sequence is TGTGCCAGCAGTGGGACTAGCCGAGGAGGAGATACGCAGTATTTT.

V gene TRBV5-6 combines with J gene TRBJ2-7, with 13 bases matching TRBD2. Germline CDR1 reads SGHDT; CDR2 reads YYEEEE. CDR3 length: 16 amino acids. The J segment lost 4 bases and the V segment lost 4 bases, leaving 8 bases of the junction unmatched. The CDR3 region has the DNA TGTGCCAGCAGCAAGCTGACTAGCGGGAGGTCGTACGAGCAGTACTTC. Translation gives CASSKLTSGRSYEQYF.

V is TRBV20-1 and J is TRBJ2-7; 10 positions agree with TRBD1. The CDR3 contains 16 residues. V lost 2 bases, J lost 6 bases, and 13 bases stayed unmatched. Germline V gene sequence: CDR1 DFQATT, CDR2 SNEGSKA (reference sequence). The CDR3 sequence: CSARPPTDRGTVEQYF. The DNA for the CDR3 is TGCAGTGCTAGACCCCCGACGGACAGGGGGACCGTCGAGCAGTACTTC.

The rearrangement uses TRBV20-1 and TRBJ1-2; TRBD1 might be the D (5 bases). The length of the CDR3 is 14 residues. Trimming removed 6 bases at V and 5 bases at J, with 19 bases between. Germline assignment: CDR1 DFQATT and CDR2 SNEGSKA (reference sequence). The CDR3, as DNA: TGCAGTGCAACAGCGGGAGCGGGGCTATATGGCTACACCTTC. Translated: CSATAGAGLYGYTF.

This chain connects TRBV3-1 to TRBJ2-3, with D tentatively TRBD1 (5 bases). This CDR3 is 15 amino acids long. From germline, CDR1 is LGHDT and CDR2 YNNKEL (reference sequence). Trimming took 1 base from V and 7 from J, leaving 15 bases between them. The CDR3: CASSQGFGAAYTQYF. CDR3 DNA sequence: TGTGCCAGCAGCCAAGGGTTTGGGGCGGCATATACGCAGTATTTT.

The table lists this clonotype with a few counts. The chain is built from TRBV20-1 and TRBJ2-1; 8 bases map to TRBD2. The CDR3 contains 14 residues. Germline lookup yields CDR1 DFQATT and CDR2 SNEGSKA (reference sequence). V lost 5 bases and J lost 4; bases outside the gene matches: 7. DNA of the CDR3: TGCAGTGCTTCAATAGCGGGGTATTACAATGAGCAGTTCTTC. Protein product: CSASIAGYYNEQFF.

This clonotype occurred a few times. One end of the junction varies from germline; a read error may be responsible. This rearrangement joins TRBV5-1 to TRBJ2-4, with 7 positions matching TRBD1. The DNA end lines up better with TRBJ2-7; the J call may be wrong. CDR3 length equals 13 residues. Germline values: CDR1 SGHRS, CDR2 YFSETQ. The CDR3 bases are TGTGCCAGCCGTGACAGGGAGACCTACGAGCAGTACTTC. Translating gives CASRDRETYEQYF.

A note on this clonotype: This could be a read error, since a much larger clone is one nucleotide away. The chain uses TRBV7-2 and TRBJ2-5; unclear D gene. There are 13 residues in the CDR3. V was clipped by 1 base and J by 1 base, with 4 bases between them. The germline gives CDR1 SGHTA, CDR2 FQGNSA. The CDR3 DNA reads as TGTGCCAGCAGCTTAGAATCCCAAGAGACCCAGTACTTC. It codes for CASSLESQETQYF.

The V gene is TRBV10-3, the J gene TRBJ2-5; D not certain. This CDR3 region has 16 residues. Trimming stripped 4 bases from V and 2 bases from J, with 17 bases between. Germline V lookup: CDR1 ENHRY, CDR2 SYGVKD. The DNA of the CDR3 is TGTGCCATCAGTGGAAACCCTTCAGCTTCTCAAGAGACCCAGTACTTC. It translates to CAISGNPSASQETQYF.